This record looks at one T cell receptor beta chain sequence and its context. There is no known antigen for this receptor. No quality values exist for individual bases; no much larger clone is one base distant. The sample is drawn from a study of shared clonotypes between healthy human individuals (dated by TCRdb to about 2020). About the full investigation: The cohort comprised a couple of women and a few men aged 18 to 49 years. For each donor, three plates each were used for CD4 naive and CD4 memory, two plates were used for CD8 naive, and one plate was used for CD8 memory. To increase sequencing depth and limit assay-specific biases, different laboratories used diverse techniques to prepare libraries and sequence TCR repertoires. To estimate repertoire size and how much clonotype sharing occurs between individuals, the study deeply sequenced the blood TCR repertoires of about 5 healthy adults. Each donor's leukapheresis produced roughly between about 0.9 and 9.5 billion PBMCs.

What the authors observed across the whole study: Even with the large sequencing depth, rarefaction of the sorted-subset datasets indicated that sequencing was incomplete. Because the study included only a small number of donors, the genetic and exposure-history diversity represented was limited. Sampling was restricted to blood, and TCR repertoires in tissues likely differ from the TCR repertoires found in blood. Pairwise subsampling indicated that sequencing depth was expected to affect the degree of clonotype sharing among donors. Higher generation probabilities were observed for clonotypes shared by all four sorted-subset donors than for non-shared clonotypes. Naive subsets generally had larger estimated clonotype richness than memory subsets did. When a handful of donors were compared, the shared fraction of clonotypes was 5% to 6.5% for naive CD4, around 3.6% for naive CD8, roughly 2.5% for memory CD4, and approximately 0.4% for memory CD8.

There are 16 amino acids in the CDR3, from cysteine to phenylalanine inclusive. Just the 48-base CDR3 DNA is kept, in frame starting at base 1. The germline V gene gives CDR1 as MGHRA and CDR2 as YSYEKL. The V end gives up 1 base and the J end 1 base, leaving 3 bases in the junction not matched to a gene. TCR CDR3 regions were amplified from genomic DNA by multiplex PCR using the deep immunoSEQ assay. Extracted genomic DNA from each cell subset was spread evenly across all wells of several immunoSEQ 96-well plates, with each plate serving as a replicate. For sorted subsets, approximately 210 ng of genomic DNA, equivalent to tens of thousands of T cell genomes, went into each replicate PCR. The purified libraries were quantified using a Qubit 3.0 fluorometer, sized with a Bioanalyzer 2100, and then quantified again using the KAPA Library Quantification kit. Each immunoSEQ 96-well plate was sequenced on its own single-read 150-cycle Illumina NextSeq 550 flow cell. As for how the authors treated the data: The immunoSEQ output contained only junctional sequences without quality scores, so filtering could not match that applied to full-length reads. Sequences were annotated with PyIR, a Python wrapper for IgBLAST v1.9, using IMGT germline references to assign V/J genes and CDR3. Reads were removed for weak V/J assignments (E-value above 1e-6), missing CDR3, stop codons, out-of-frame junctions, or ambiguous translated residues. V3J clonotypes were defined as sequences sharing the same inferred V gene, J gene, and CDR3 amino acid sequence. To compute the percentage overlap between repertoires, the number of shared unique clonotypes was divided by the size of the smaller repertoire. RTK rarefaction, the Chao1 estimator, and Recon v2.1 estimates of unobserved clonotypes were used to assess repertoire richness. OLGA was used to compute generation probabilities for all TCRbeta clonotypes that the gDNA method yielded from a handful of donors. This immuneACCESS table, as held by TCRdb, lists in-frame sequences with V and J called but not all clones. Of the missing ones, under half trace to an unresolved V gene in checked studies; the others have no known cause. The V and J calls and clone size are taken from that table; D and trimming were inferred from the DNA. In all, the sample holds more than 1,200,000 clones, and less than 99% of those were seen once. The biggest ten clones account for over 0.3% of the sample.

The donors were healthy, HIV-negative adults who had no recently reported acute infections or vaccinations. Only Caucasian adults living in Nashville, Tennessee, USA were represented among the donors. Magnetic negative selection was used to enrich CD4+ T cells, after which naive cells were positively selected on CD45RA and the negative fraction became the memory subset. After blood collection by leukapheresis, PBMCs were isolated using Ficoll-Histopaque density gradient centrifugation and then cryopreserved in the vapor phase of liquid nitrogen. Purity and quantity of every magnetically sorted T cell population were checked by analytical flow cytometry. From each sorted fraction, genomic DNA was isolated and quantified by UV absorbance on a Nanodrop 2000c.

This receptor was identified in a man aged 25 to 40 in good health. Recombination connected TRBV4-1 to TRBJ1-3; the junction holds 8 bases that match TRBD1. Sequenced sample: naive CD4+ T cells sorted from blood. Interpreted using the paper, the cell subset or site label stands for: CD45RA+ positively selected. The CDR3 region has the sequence CASSQGQGTSGNTIYF. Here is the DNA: TGCGCCAGCAGCCAAGGACAGGGGACGTCTGGAAACACCATATATTTT.